Each of the 30 T cell receptor beta chains below was sequenced from the same sample in a study of blood T cells in healthy people across ages. PCR was performed a second time for roughly 7 to 12 cycles using a sample-barcoded 5' primer and a J-beta primer mix. TCRdb processed the 5' RACE reads anew with MiXCR; each CDR3 protein has one entry. This sample yields 700,000 to 900,000 distinct CDR3 sequences, of which about 48% are seen a single time; under 50% belongs to the top ten. The material sequenced was blood. The receptors originated from a man older than 75 in good health.

The chain employs TRBV5-1 and TRBJ1-5; the D gene is possibly TRBD1 (6 bases). From germline, CDR1 is SGHRS and CDR2 YFSETQ. This CDR3 region has 15 residues. V was cut by 5 bases and J by 6 bases, with 18 bases left in between. The CDR3 sequence is CASSPGTGIGQPQHF. The CDR3 nucleotides are TGCGCCAGCAGTCCCGGTACAGGGATAGGTCAGCCCCAGCATTTT.

The J gene is TRBJ2-5, the V gene TRBV7-2, with a possible D match to TRBD1 (6 bases). Gene TRBJ2-7 matches the end of the DNA better, so the J call may be wrong. CDR3 length: 15 amino acids. CDR1 and CDR2 (germline): SGHTA, FQGNSA. The CDR3 DNA follows: TGTGCCAGCAGCTTAGAGTTAGGGGGTAAGGACGAGCAGTACTTC. This codes for CASSLELGGKDEQYF.

In this sample, this clonotype turned up a few times. The chain joins TRBV7-3 to TRBJ2-6, with 7 bases fitting TRBD1. The ends lost 5 bases at V and 0 bases at J; junction bases unmatched: 10. The CDR3 is made up of 18 amino acids. Germline assignment: CDR1 SGHTA and CDR2 FQGTGA. CDR3 DNA: TGTGCCAGCAGCCAAGGGGGCAGTTACGGCTCTGGGGCCAACGTCCTGACTTTC. Its protein is CASSQGGSYGSGANVLTF.

J is TRBJ2-5 and V is TRBV24-1; D remains ambiguous. Trimming removed 2 bases at V and 9 bases at J, with 9 bases between. The CDR3 totals 12 residues. The germline gives CDR1 KGHDR, CDR2 SFDVKD. In nucleotides, the CDR3 is TGTGCCACCAGTGATTCACCCGGGCCCCAGTACTTC. Its protein product is CATSDSPGPQYF.

The chain carries TRBV7-9 and TRBJ1-2; D is undetermined. The V end was cut by 5 bases, the J end by 2 bases, with 12 bases between. In germline, CDR1 is SEHNR, CDR2 FQNEAQ (reference sequence). The CDR3 sequence is 14 residues long. The CDR3 sequence: CASSRVILNYGYTF. The CDR3 DNA follows: TGTGCCAGCAGCCGAGTCATTCTCAACTATGGCTACACCTTC.

In this sample, this clonotype turned up a few times. This chain joins TRBV29-1 and TRBJ1-1; D not resolved. V was clipped by 5 bases and J by 4 bases, with 17 bases between them. The CDR3 has 14 residues. The V gene's germline CDR1 is SQVTM and CDR2 ANQGSEA. The CDR3 reads CSVSKGPDGTEAFF. The CDR3 DNA is TGCAGCGTTTCTAAGGGCCCGGACGGCACTGAAGCTTTCTTT.

V usage is TRBV27 and J usage is TRBJ2-7; either TRBD1 or TRBD2 may supply D (5 bases each). Germline V gene lookup returns CDR1 MNHEY and CDR2 SMNVEV (reference sequence). The V end was cut by 5 bases, the J end by 2 bases, with 19 bases between. The CDR3 runs 16 residues. The CDR3 region is CASSPFQGRTTYEQYF. The CDR3, as DNA: TGTGCCAGCAGTCCTTTCCAGGGACGGACCACCTACGAGCAGTACTTC.

The rearrangement links TRBV10-3 to TRBJ1-2; 8 bases are a match to TRBD1. The ends lost 9 bases at V and 8 bases at J; junction bases unmatched: 8. From germline, CDR1 is ENHRY and CDR2 SYGVKD. The CDR3 runs 12 residues. The CDR3 loop is CAITTGAEGYTF. DNA of the CDR3: TGTGCCATAACGACAGGGGCAGAGGGCTACACCTTC.

This clonotype occurred a few times. The chain carries TRBV13 and TRBJ2-1; TRBD2 matches 9 bases. CDR1 and CDR2 from the germline V gene are PRHDT and FYEKMQ (reference sequence). The V and J ends lost 0 bases and 9 bases, in that order; junction bases with no gene match: 3. The CDR3 consists of 14 residues. As DNA, the CDR3 is TGTGCCAGCAGCTTAGGGGGACTAGCAAGTGAGCAGTTCTTC. As protein: CASSLGGLASEQFF.

This clonotype has more than one count but fewer than ten. This chain connects TRBV28 to TRBJ2-3, with a weak D call TRBD1 (6 bases). V was cut by 5 bases and J by 1 base, with 10 bases left in between. The V gene's germline CDR1 is MDHEN and CDR2 SYDVKM. This CDR3 contains 14 residues. Here the CDR3 DNA reads TGTGCCAGCAGTCACAGGGTGGGCACAGATACGCAGTATTTT. Translated: CASSHRVGTDTQYF.

The chain employs TRBV28 and TRBJ2-3, with 7 bases lining up with TRBD2. The V and J ends lost 5 bases and 3 bases, in that order; junction bases with no gene match: 11. CDR1 MDHEN and CDR2 SYDVKM come from the germline V gene. The CDR3 covers 16 residues. The CDR3 DNA follows: TGTGCCAGCAGTCCGAACGCGGGAGCGATGACAGATACGCAGTATTTT. Protein product: CASSPNAGAMTDTQYF.

On this clonotype itself: The junction differs from germline at one of its ends, possibly a read error. The chain combines TRBV15 with TRBJ2-7; 9 positions agree with TRBD1. Per germline, CDR1 LNHNV and CDR2 YYDKDF (reference sequence). The CDR3 runs to 15 residues. The CDR3, as DNA: TGTGCCACCAACAGACGCCGGGACAGGGAATACGAGCAGTACTTC. Its protein is CATNRRRDREYEQYF.

The rearrangement uses TRBV5-1 and TRBJ2-4; tentatively, D is TRBD1 (5 bases). In germline, CDR1 is SGHRS, CDR2 YFSETQ. This CDR3 comprises 16 residues. With 2 bases removed from V and 8 bases from J, the gap between germline ends came to 20 bases. The CDR3, as DNA: TGCGCCAGCAGCTTTTTCAGAGCCAGGCAGGGCGACATTCAGTACTTC. It encodes CASSFFRARQGDIQYF.

The V call is TRBV12-3 or TRBV12-4, the J call TRBJ1-2; D perhaps matches TRBD1 (5 bases). The CDR3 spans 15 residues. V lost 6 bases and J lost 0, with 14 bases in between. The CDR3 DNA follows: TGTGCCAGCAGCTCCACAGGAAGGGCTAACTATGGCTACACCTTC. Residues: CASSSTGRANYGYTF.

This clonotype was observed a few times. The genes are TRBV29-1 and TRBJ2-1; D ambiguous. Germline V gives CDR1 SQVTM, CDR2 ANQGSEA. V dropped 4 bases and J dropped 0 bases, with 4 bases sitting between them. The CDR3 spans 12 residues. CDR3 coding DNA: TGCAGCGTTGTGAGCTCCTACAATGAGCAGTTCTTC. Protein product: CSVVSSYNEQFF.

J is TRBJ2-7 and V is TRBV7-3; D may be TRBD1 or TRBD2 (6 bases each). Germline CDR1 is SGHTA and CDR2 is FQGTGA. This CDR3 has 15 amino acids. The V end was cut by 0 bases, the J end by 2 bases, with 11 bases between. In nucleotides, the CDR3 is TGTGCCAGCAGCTTAACGCGGGGACAACCCTACGAGCAGTACTTC. It codes for CASSLTRGQPYEQYF.

The chain recombines TRBV4-1 with TRBJ2-2; 10 nucleotides line up with TRBD1. J gave up 7 bases and V 7 bases, and 6 bases lay outside the gene matches. This CDR3 is 14 amino acids long. Germline values: CDR1 MGHRA, CDR2 YSYEKL. The CDR3 DNA reads TGCGCCAGCACGACAGGGGGCAAGGTCGGGGAGCTGTTTTTT. Translated: CASTTGGKVGELFF.

This chain uses TRBV7-3 with TRBJ2-7; 7 bases agree with TRBD1. V was pared by 5 bases and J by 4 bases, with 5 bases of the junction left unmatched. Germline assignment: CDR1 SGHTA and CDR2 FQGTGA. The CDR3 has 13 residues. The CDR3 reads CASSHGQEYEQYF. The CDR3 coding sequence is TGTGCCAGCAGCCACGGACAGGAATACGAGCAGTACTTC.

This clonotype appeared a few times. This chain links TRBV29-1 with TRBJ2-5, with D tentatively TRBD1 (5 bases). The CDR3 runs to 11 residues. Germline CDR1 and CDR2: SQVTM and ANQGSEA. V gave up 8 bases and J gave up 4 bases, with 11 bases separating them. DNA of the CDR3: TGCAGCACCCAGGGTGGAGAGACCCAGTACTTC. It codes for CSTQGGETQYF.

The count of this clonotype is one. The rearrangement links TRBV15 to TRBJ2-1; TRBD2 matches at 8 bases. Germline CDR1 and CDR2: LNHNV and YYDKDF (reference sequence). This CDR3 contains 17 residues. J gave up 4 bases and V 0 bases, and 8 bases lay outside the gene matches. CDR3 sequence: CATSREGGSGRYNEQFF. Here the CDR3 DNA reads TGTGCCACCAGCAGAGAAGGAGGGAGCGGGAGATACAATGAGCAGTTCTTC.

This clonotype was seen a single time. The CDR3 region has the DNA TGTGCCATCAGTGAGCCCTTCCGGGGGACAGGGGATCCCTACGAGCAGTACTTC. Its translation is CAISEPFRGTGDPYEQYF. The rearrangement joins TRBV10-3 to TRBJ2-5; TRBD1 matches at 10 bases. The closer fit of TRBJ2-7 to the DNA end suggests the J call may be wrong. Germline V gene sequence: CDR1 ENHRY, CDR2 SYGVKD. The CDR3 contains 18 residues.

The V gene is TRBV29-1, the J gene TRBJ1-2; D unclear. The CDR3 runs to 14 residues. V was trimmed by 4 bases and J by 0 bases, leaving 12 bases between them. The germline V gene has CDR1 SQVTM and CDR2 ANQGSEA. The CDR3 spells CSVGPPGANYGYTF. The CDR3 DNA reads TGCAGCGTTGGGCCCCCGGGCGCTAACTATGGCTACACCTTC.

The chain couples TRBV5-6 to TRBJ2-3; D ambiguous. Trimming removed 1 base from V and 0 bases from J, with 12 bases in between. Germline values: CDR1 SGHDT, CDR2 YYEEEE. The CDR3 is 16 amino acids. DNA for the CDR3: TGTGCCAGCAGCTTGCGTCAGTTTATAAGCACAGATACGCAGTATTTT. As protein: CASSLRQFISTDTQYF.

This clonotype appeared a few times. V is TRBV28 and J is TRBJ2-7; D is unclear. The ends were cut back, 3 bases at V and 2 bases at J, with 14 bases in the middle. Germline V CDR1 and CDR2: MDHEN, SYDVKM. CDR3 size: 15 residues. The CDR3 DNA reads TGTGCCAGCAGTTTTTTTCAGGAATTCCCCTACGAGCAGTACTTC. Translating gives CASSFFQEFPYEQYF.

This rearrangement joins TRBV13 to TRBJ2-7; 11 bases line up with TRBD2. The CDR3 consists of 18 residues. The V gene end was trimmed by 5 bases and the J gene end by 5 bases; junction bases not matched to a gene: 17. CDR1 and CDR2 from the germline V gene are PRHDT and FYEKMQ (reference sequence). CDR3 DNA: TGTGCCAGCAGCCCCCCGTCCGATATAGCGGGAGGGCCCCACGAGCAGTACGTC. Protein: CASSPPSDIAGGPHEQYV.

V gene TRBV11-2 combines with J gene TRBJ2-3; 16 bases agree with TRBD2. Trimming at V came to 4 bases and at J to 14 bases, leaving 18 bases not matched to a gene. This CDR3 is built from 18 residues. CDR1 and CDR2 from the germline V gene are SGHAT and FQNNGV. CDR3 loop: CASSYDLGLAGGPGYAYF. CDR3 DNA: TGTGCCAGCAGCTACGACCTGGGACTAGCGGGAGGGCCTGGATACGCGTATTTT.

CDR3 coding DNA: TGTGCCAGCAGCTTTCGGGGACAGGGGGGCGGCACTGAAGCTTTCTTT. Amino acid sequence: CASSFRGQGGGTEAFF. V usage is TRBV7-9 and J usage is TRBJ1-1; 11 nucleotides align to TRBD1. CDR3 length equals 16 residues. V gave up 3 bases and J gave up 4 bases; unmatched junction bases: 7. Germline V CDR1 and CDR2: SEHNR, FQNEAQ (reference sequence).

The J gene is TRBJ2-5, the V gene TRBV7-8, with 7 bases matching TRBD2. V shed 7 bases, J shed 12 bases, and the junction held 14 bases outside the gene matches. The V gene's germline CDR1 is SGHVS and CDR2 FQNEAQ. This CDR3 region has 13 residues. The CDR3 sequence: CASTLAVAEGKYF. Here the CDR3 DNA reads TGTGCCAGCACCCTAGCGGTAGCGGAAGGGAAGTACTTC. Using reference TRBV7-8 and TRBJ2-5 for the parts outside the CDR3, the full variable domain is GAGVSQSPRYKVAKRGQDVALRCDPISGHVSLFWYQQALGQGPEFLTYFQNEAQLDKSGLPSDRFFAERPEGSVSTLKIQRTQQEDSAVYLCASTLAVAEGKYFGPGTRLLVL.

This clonotype was seen at least ten times. The chain has TRBV29-1 and TRBJ2-6; D remains unclear. The V end was cut by 7 bases, the J end by 0 bases, with 10 bases between. The V gene's germline CDR1 is SQVTM and CDR2 ANQGSEA. The CDR3 spans 14 residues. The CDR3 DNA follows: TGCAGCGCCTCATACGGCTCTGGGGCCAACGTCCTGACTTTC. Translated, it gives CSASYGSGANVLTF.

This sequence joins TRBV12-3 or TRBV12-4 and TRBJ2-1, with 7 bases that match TRBD1. The V segment lost 5 bases and the J segment 8 bases; nucleotides outside the gene matches: 12. The CDR3 is 15 amino acids. This CDR3 reads CASSRQGRASDEQFF. The DNA of the CDR3 is TGTGCCAGCAGTAGACAGGGAAGGGCTTCGGATGAGCAGTTCTTC.